The TCR beta chain under discussion was sequenced for a study of T-cell reconstitution after alpha-beta-depleted transplantation in children (TCRdb year 2016). Background on the whole study: Using TCR repertoire profiling, the study followed T-cell immune reconstitution in a quantitative way in children after TCRalphabeta/CD19-depleted allogeneic hematopoietic cell transplantation.

The V end loses 3 bases and the J end loses 5 bases, and a stretch of 8 bases separates them. The CDR3 runs 12 amino acids, cysteine and phenylalanine included. Only the CDR3 DNA is retained, 36 bases long and in frame from the first base. The germline V gene specifies SQVTM as CDR1 and ANQGSEA as CDR2. This specimen's treatment or condition label, interpreted: allogeneic hematopoietic cell transplantation with graft depleted of TCRalphabeta T cells and CD19 B cells. The children who served as transplant recipients had been given grafts of TCRalphabeta/CD19-depleted allogeneic hematopoietic cells. General conclusions and limits of the study: In some patients, high TCRbeta diversity at day 60 was attributed to recipient T cells and intrathymic progenitors that had survived conditioning. The apparently early alphabetaT-cell count recovery about two months after transplant was reportedly dependent on only several hundred rapidly expanded clones derived from non-depleted graft cells. Over subsequent months, a decline in hyperexpanded clone frequencies was noted, and after one year, T-cell counts and TCRbeta diversity were mostly ascribed to newly produced T cells.

To prepare the library, PCR was applied. TCRdb shows the sequencer as Illumina HiSeq 2500. Molecular barcoding was employed in the preparation of TCR libraries, with unique molecular identifiers being used to normalize TCRbeta repertoire quantification. TCRdb trimmed the raw reads at Q25, called clones with MiXCR and kept productive beta chains. Rows with one shared CDR3 protein collapse into an entry with the most common genes and DNA. This sample is represented by just over 950,000 distinct CDR3 sequences; roughly 29% of them were singletons. The ten biggest clones cover about 28% of the sample. This clonotype has only a few counts. There is no known antigen for this receptor. It has no much larger one-base neighbor in the sample; base qualities were not kept.

The TCR comes from a boy in the first two years of life who had a stem cell transplant for SCID, so the T cells may come from the graft donor. The source material was PBMCs, mostly from graft donor cells, sampled 360 days after TCRalphabeta/CD19-depleted stem cell transplant. The chain joins TRBV29-1 to TRBJ2-1; no confident D gene assignment can be made. CDR3 reads: CSVESSNNEQFF. DNA sequence: TGCAGCGTTGAGTCCAGTAACAATGAGCAGTTCTTC.